The clone carrying this T cell receptor beta chain was seen a few times. The sequenced template was cDNA made from the entire isolated RNA. The data were produced by immunoSEQ multiplex PCR, yet TCRdb's version contains in-frame clones alone and is incomplete. The sample holds 200,000 to 250,000 clones, 55% to 70% seen once. The data were taken from a study of beta chain features in type 1 diabetes. CDR1 SGHTA and CDR2 FQGNSA come from the germline V gene. The V end was cut by 3 bases, the J end by 5 bases, with 11 bases between. The CDR3 has 14 amino acids. The chain uses TRBV7-2 and TRBJ2-4; weak D call: TRBD2 (6 bases). The sample was naive CD4+ T cells from blood. The clonotype was recovered from a man aged 25-45 years in good health. The CDR3 DNA is TGTGCCAGCAGCTTGCGGCGGGATCAAAACATTCAGTACTTC. Translated, it gives CASSLRRDQNIQYF.